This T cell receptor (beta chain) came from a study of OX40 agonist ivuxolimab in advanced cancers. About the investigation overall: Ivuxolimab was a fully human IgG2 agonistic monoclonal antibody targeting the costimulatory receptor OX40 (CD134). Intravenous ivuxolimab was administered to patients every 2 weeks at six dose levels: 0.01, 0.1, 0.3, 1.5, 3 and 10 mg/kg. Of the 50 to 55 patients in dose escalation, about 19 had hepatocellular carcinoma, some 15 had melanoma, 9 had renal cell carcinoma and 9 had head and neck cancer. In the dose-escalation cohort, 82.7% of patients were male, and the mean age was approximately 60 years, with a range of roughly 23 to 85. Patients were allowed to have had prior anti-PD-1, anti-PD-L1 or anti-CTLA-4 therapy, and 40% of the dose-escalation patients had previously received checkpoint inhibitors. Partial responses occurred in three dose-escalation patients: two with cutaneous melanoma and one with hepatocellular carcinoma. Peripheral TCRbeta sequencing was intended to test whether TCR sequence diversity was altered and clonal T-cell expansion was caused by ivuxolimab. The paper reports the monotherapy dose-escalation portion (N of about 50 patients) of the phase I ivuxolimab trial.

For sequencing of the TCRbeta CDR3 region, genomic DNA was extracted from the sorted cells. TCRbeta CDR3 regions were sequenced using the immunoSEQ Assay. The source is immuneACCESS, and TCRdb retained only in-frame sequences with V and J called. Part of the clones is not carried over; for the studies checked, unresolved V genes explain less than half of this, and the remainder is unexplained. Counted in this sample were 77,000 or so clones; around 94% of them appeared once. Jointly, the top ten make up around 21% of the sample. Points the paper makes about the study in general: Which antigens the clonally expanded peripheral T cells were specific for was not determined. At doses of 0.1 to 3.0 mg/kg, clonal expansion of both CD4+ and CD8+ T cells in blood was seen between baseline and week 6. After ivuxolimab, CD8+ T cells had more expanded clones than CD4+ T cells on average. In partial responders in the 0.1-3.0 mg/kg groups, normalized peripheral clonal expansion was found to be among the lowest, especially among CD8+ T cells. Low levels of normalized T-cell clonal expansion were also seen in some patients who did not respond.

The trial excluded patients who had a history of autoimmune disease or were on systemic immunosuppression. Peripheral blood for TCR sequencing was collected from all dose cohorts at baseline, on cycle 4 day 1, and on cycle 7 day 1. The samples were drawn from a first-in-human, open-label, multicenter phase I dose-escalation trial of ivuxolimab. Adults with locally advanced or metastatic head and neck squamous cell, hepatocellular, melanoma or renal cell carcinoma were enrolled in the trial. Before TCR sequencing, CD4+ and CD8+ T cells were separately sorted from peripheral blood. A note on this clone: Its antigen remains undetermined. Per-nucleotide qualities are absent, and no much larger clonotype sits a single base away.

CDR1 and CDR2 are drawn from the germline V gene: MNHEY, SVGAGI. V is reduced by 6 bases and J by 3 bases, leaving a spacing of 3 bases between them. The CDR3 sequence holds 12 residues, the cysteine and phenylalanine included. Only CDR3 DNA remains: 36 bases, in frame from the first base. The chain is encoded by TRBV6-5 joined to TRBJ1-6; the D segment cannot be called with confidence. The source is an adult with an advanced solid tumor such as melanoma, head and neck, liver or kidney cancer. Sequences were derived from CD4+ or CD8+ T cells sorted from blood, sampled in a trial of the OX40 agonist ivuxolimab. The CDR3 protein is CASRDYNSPLHF. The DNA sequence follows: TGTGCCAGCAGGGACTATAATTCACCCCTCCACTTT.